The next 2 T cell receptor beta chains were all read from a single sample in a study of control samples from healthy donors and cancer patients. The method was immunoSEQ multiplex PCR; TCRdb's version includes in-frame clones alone and lacks a portion of them. In the table there are some 160,000 clones, around 86% of which are singletons. Sample: blood. The receptor source for this set is a man under 40 in good health.

This chain connects TRBV6-5 to TRBJ1-5, with TRBD1 matching 7 bases. Germline V gene sequence: CDR1 MNHEY, CDR2 SVGAGI. V was pared by 6 bases and J by 7 bases, with 9 bases of the junction left unmatched. CDR3 size: 14 residues. The CDR3 spells CASRNDRDRQPQHF. The CDR3 nucleotides read TGTGCCAGCAGAAACGACAGGGATAGACAGCCCCAGCATTTT.

This clone has just a few counts. The chain links TRBV14 to TRBJ1-2, with D possibly TRBD1 on 5 matching bases. The germline gives CDR1 SGHDN, CDR2 FVKESK. The CDR3 loop spans 15 amino acids. The V end lost 4 bases, the J end lost 4 bases, and 16 bases lay between the germline ends. CDR3 region: CASSRLNQGIYGYTF. In DNA form, the CDR3 reads TGTGCCAGCAGCCGCCTAAACCAGGGAATCTATGGCTACACCTTC.